The source of this T cell receptor beta chain is a study of vaccination and CD4 T cells after COVID-19. For the study at large: Six males and four females constituted the convalescent cohort, two of whom were Hispanic. Cells received overlapping spike peptides from SARS-CoV-2, HCoV-NL63, HCoV-OC43 and HCoV-229E as stimulation. Overall study results and limits: Analysis of convalescent patients found that 304 of 307 vaccine-specific clones were spike mono-reactive.

Germline loops: CDR1 DFQATT, CDR2 SNEGSKA (reference sequence). Between the trimmed V and J ends, which lost 1 base and 2 bases, there was a span of 11 bases. This CDR3 contains 14 residues. With the Oncomine TCR Beta short-read assay, DNA from cultured CD4+ T cells was sequenced. After culture, CD4+ T cells served as the source for genomic DNA extraction. One entry per CDR3 protein, called by TCRdb with MiXCR from the PCR reads. This sample carries fewer than 15,000 distinct CDR3 sequences, approximately 55% of them seen once, and the ten largest clones take roughly 5%. A note on this clonotype: What it binds is unknown.

The treatment was: roughly 11-day PBMC culture with coronavirus spike peptide pools or control peptides (ViraFEST assay). The sample was CD4+ T cells from blood, cultured in vitro, taken before SARS-CoV-2 vaccination. The chain combines TRBV20-1 with TRBJ1-2; weak D call: TRBD1 (5 bases). This receptor was obtained from a human donor who had recovered from COVID-19. The CDR3 sequence is CSARGDGGNYGYTF. CDR3 DNA: TGCAGTGCTAGAGGTGATGGGGGGAACTATGGCTACACCTTC.